One sample yielded the 15 T cell receptor beta chains listed below, sequenced in a study of shared clonotypes between healthy human individuals. Sequencing used immunoSEQ multiplex PCR; TCRdb keeps in-frame clones, though not all of them. Here the sample spans about 2.3 million clones, just over 90% being singletons. Input material: naive CD4+ T cells from PBMCs. Subset described: CD45RA+ positively selected. The source of these receptors is a man in his late teens or twenties in good health. Some clones in this sample may be carry-over from other donors' samples.

The chain employs TRBV19 and TRBJ2-3, with a tentative D call TRBD1 (5 bases). The CDR3 extends over 14 amino acids. Looked up from germline, CDR1 is LNHDA and CDR2 is SQIVND (reference sequence). V was clipped by 7 bases and J by 1 base, with 12 bases between them. Here the CDR3 DNA reads TGTGCCAGTACCAGGGTAAGAGGCACAGATACGCAGTATTTT. Translated: CASTRVRGTDTQYF.

This clone is a singleton in its sample. V is TRBV21-1 and J is TRBJ1-5; the D call of TRBD1 is as the table states it, not checked on the DNA. TRBV21-1 is a known pseudogene. The CDR3 sequence is 16 residues long. The CDR3 DNA sequence: TGTGCCAGCAGCGCCCGGGGACAGGGGATCTTCCAGCCCCAGCATTTT. This gives the protein CASSARGQGIFQPQHF.

This clone was counted a single time. This sequence joins TRBV4-3 and TRBJ2-6; tentatively, D is TRBD1 (5 bases). The CDR3 has 18 amino acids. The V end lost 1 base, the J end lost 2 bases, and 15 bases lay between the germline ends. Per germline, CDR1 LGHNA and CDR2 YSLEER. CDR3 amino acids: CASSQVAQGEAGANVLTF. The CDR3 DNA sequence: TGCGCCAGCAGCCAAGTAGCCCAGGGTGAGGCTGGGGCCAACGTCCTGACTTTC.

The V call is TRBV28, the J call TRBJ2-7; the match to TRBD2 covers 10 bases. Trimming removed 1 base from V and 6 bases from J; junction bases left unmatched: 6. CDR1 and CDR2 from the germline V gene are MDHEN and SYDVKM. There are 15 residues in the CDR3. CDR3 residues: CASSLYSSGRGEQYF. CDR3 DNA sequence: TGTGCCAGCAGTTTATATTCTAGCGGGAGAGGCGAGCAGTACTTC. The entire variable domain, with the rest obtained from reference TRBV28 and TRBJ2-7, is as follows: DVKVTQSSRYLVKRTGEKVFLECVQDMDHENMFWYRQDPGLGLRLIYFSYDVKMKEKGDIPEGYSVSREKKERFSLILESASTNQTSMYLCASSLYSSGRGEQYFGPGTRLTVT.

This clone was picked up one time. V is TRBV11-2 and J is TRBJ2-7; D is uncertain. There are 13 residues in the CDR3. Germline V gene sequence: CDR1 SGHAT, CDR2 FQNNGV. Deletions cut 4 bases from V and 4 bases from J, with 11 bases between. The CDR3 region has the DNA TGTGCCAGCAGCTCCTACCGGTCTTACGAGCAGTACTTC. Its translation: CASSSYRSYEQYF. The full variable domain, completed using reference TRBV11-2 and TRBJ2-7, is EAGVAQSPRYKIIEKRQSVAFWCNPISGHATLYWYQQILGQGPKLLIQFQNNGVVDDSQLPKDRFSAERLKGVDSTLKIQPAKLEDSAVYLCASSSYRSYEQYFGPGTRLTVT.

The rearrangement joins TRBV19 to TRBJ1-4; 11 nucleotides match TRBD1. The CDR3 runs to 14 residues. The germline V gene encodes CDR1 LNHDA and CDR2 SQIVND (reference sequence). Trimming cost V 3 bases and J 8 bases; bases outside gene matches: 2. The CDR3 protein is CASSIRTGGEKLFF. Here the CDR3 DNA reads TGTGCCAGTAGTATCCGGACAGGGGGCGAAAAACTGTTTTTT.

The rearrangement uses TRBV28 and TRBJ2-1, with unresolved D. The ends were cut back, 3 bases at V and 1 base at J, with 7 bases in the middle. The germline V gene encodes CDR1 MDHEN and CDR2 SYDVKM. The CDR3 is made up of 14 amino acids. CDR3 sequence: CASSLDSSYNEQFF. The DNA for the CDR3 is TGTGCCAGCAGTTTGGATAGTTCCTACAATGAGCAGTTCTTC.

A single count supports this clone. Additional DNA sequences in this sample encode the identical CDR3. The rearrangement joins TRBV14 to TRBJ2-2; 11 bases fit TRBD2. The CDR3 sequence is 17 residues long. V lost 0 bases and J lost 6; bases outside the gene matches: 6. Germline CDR1 and CDR2: SGHDN and FVKESK. The CDR3 bases are TGTGCCAGCAGCCAAGATTCCGGGACTAGCGGACCCGGGGAGCTGTTTTTT. Translated: CASSQDSGTSGPGELFF. Supplemented by reference TRBV14 and TRBJ2-2, the full variable domain reads EAGVTQFPSHSVIEKGQTVTLRCDPISGHDNLYWYRRVMGKEIKFLLHFVKESKQDESGMPNNRFLAERTGGTYSTLKVQPAELEDSGVYFCASSQDSGTSGPGELFFGEGSRLTVL.

The chain employs TRBV2 and TRBJ2-7, with a weak D call TRBD2 (6 bases). This CDR3 comprises 13 residues. The germline gives CDR1 SNHLY, CDR2 FYNNEI. Trimming took 1 base from V and 3 from J, leaving 7 bases between them. The CDR3 is CASSEGGVYEQYF. The CDR3, as DNA: TGTGCCAGCAGTGAAGGGGGGGTCTACGAGCAGTACTTC. Supplemented by reference TRBV2 and TRBJ2-7, the full variable domain reads EPEVTQTPSHQVTQMGQEVILRCVPISNHLYFYWYRQILGQKVEFLVSFYNNEISEKSEIFDDQFSVERPDGSNFTLKIRSTKLEDSAMYFCASSEGGVYEQYFGPGTRLTVT.

V is TRBV2 and J is TRBJ1-2, with a possible D match to TRBD1 (6 bases). Trimming took off 6 bases at V and 3 bases at J, with 11 bases between the two ends. Germline CDR1 reads SNHLY; CDR2 reads FYNNEI. This CDR3 spans 13 amino acids. CDR3 coding DNA: TGTGCCAGCAGGGGCGAGGGGGACTATGGCTACACCTTC. Translating it yields CASRGEGDYGYTF.

The rearrangement links TRBV5-4 to TRBJ1-2; the match to TRBD1 covers 7 bases. Germline assignment: CDR1 SGHNT and CDR2 YYREEE (reference sequence). The J segment lost 6 bases and the V segment lost 4 bases, leaving 12 bases of the junction unmatched. The CDR3 has 15 residues. The CDR3: CASSPQTGRLDGYTF. Here the CDR3 DNA reads TGTGCCAGCAGCCCACAGACAGGGAGGCTGGATGGCTACACCTTC.

This chain uses TRBV11-2 with TRBJ2-1; tentatively, D is TRBD1 (5 bases). Deletions cut 5 bases from V and 7 bases from J, with 12 bases between. Germline CDR1 and CDR2: SGHAT and FQNNGV. CDR3 length: 13 amino acids. The CDR3 DNA is TGTGCCAGCAGCCCACACGACAGAAATGAGCAGTTCTTC. It encodes CASSPHDRNEQFF.

This chain connects TRBV30 to TRBJ1-5; D unresolved. The CDR3 extends over 13 amino acids. From germline, CDR1 is GTSNPN and CDR2 SVGIG (reference sequence). V lost 3 bases to trimming and J lost 9 bases, with 15 bases between them. CDR3 in amino acids: CAWSRMSNPPQHF. DNA of the CDR3: TGTGCCTGGAGCAGGATGAGTAACCCGCCCCAGCATTTT.

Points on this clone: One end of the junction fails to match germline, which may point to a read error. The chain employs TRBV5-1 and TRBJ1-5; 8 bases are a match to TRBD1. The CDR3 runs to 11 residues. Germline CDR1 and CDR2: SGHRS and YFSETQ. The CDR3 loop is CASSWGTGRSF. The CDR3 DNA reads as TGCGCCAGCAGCTGGGGGACAGGTAGAAGCTTT. Full variable domain (remainder filled in from reference TRBV5-1 and TRBJ1-5): KAGVTQTPRYLIKTRGQQVTLSCSPISGHRSVSWYQQTPGQGLQFLFEYFSETQRNKGNFPGRFSGRQFSNSRSEMNVSTLELGDSALYLCASSWGTGRSFGDGTRLSIL.

The rearrangement links TRBV6-6 to TRBJ1-2, with 9 bases lining up with TRBD1. The V gene end was trimmed by 6 bases and the J gene end by 8 bases; junction bases not matched to a gene: 13. This CDR3 contains 15 residues. In germline, CDR1 is MNHNY, CDR2 SVGAGI (reference sequence). The CDR3: CASRETGQGSEGYTF. CDR3 DNA: TGTGCCAGCAGGGAAACGGGACAGGGAAGCGAAGGCTACACCTTC.